The sequence of this T cell receptor beta chain was determined in a study of tumor-infiltrating lymphocytes in primary liver carcinoma. Between about 19 and 34 mg of unsorted bulk tissue served as the source from which RNA and DNA were co-extracted. Primary liver carcinoma, confirmed by histopathology, was surgically resected. Total RNA amounting to around 450 ng was the source from which TCR beta cDNA was made with a constant-region primer. A slightly modified ARM-PCR protocol with three nested multiplex PCR rounds produced these TCR beta libraries. TRBV1-TRBV30 forward and Cbeta reverse primers drove the first two roughly 10-cycle rounds. TCRdb analysed the multiplex PCR reads with MiXCR anew, one entry per CDR3 protein. Of more than 60,000 distinct CDR3 sequences listed, 55% to 75% are singletons. V lost 8 bases and J lost 5; bases outside the gene matches: 14. This CDR3 comprises 16 residues. From germline, CDR1 is DFQATT and CDR2 SNEGSKA (reference sequence).

This receptor was obtained from a man in his forties with primary liver carcinoma and hepatitis B virus infection. The specimen sequenced was liver tumor tissue from sampling region 4. Indicated subset: tumor region T4, right-lateral pole. V and J are TRBV20-1 and TRBJ2-3; 12 bases are shared with TRBD2. The CDR3 nucleotides are TGCAGTACTAAGAATTCAGGGGGACTAGCGGGAGATACGCAGTATTTT. It specifies CSTKNSGGLAGDTQYF.